The rows below give T cell receptor beta chains drawn from one sample of a study of T-cell reconstitution after alpha-beta-depleted transplantation in children. TCRdb itself ran the PCR reads through MiXCR, one entry per CDR3 protein. The repertoire consists of over 100,000 distinct CDR3 sequences, with about a tenth occurring once and the leading ten covering 30% to 35%. Sequenced here: PBMCs, sampled before TCRalphabeta/CD19-depleted stem cell transplant. Receptor source: a boy aged 2-15 years with acute lymphoblastic leukemia, due to receive a stem cell transplant. Both conserved end residues are part of each CDR3. Fields, in order: J gene, V gene, D gene, clone size, CDR3 protein, CDR3 DNA. A D gene is named only where the DNA matches it firmly. Where a row states a size, it is once, few, many or the class of an expanded clone; other rows omit it.

j_call: TRBJ2-1; v_call: TRBV5-4; d_call: TRBD2; clone_size: many; cdr3_aa: CASSIGGTSGYNEQFF; cdr3_nt: TGTGCCAGCAGTATTGGGGGGACTAGCGGCTACAATGAGCAGTTCTTC
j_call: TRBJ2-1; v_call: TRBV7-3; d_call: -; clone_size: -; cdr3_aa: CASSLSRVPYNEQFF; cdr3_nt: TGTGCCAGCAGCTTGTCCAGGGTACCCTACAATGAGCAGTTCTTC
j_call: TRBJ1-1; v_call: TRBV18; d_call: -; clone_size: few; cdr3_aa: CASSPRQAMNTEAFF; cdr3_nt: TGTGCCAGCTCACCCCGACAGGCCATGAACACTGAAGCTTTCTTT
j_call: TRBJ1-1; v_call: TRBV29-1; d_call: -; clone_size: many; cdr3_aa: CSADWSGGTEAFF; cdr3_nt: TGCAGCGCCGATTGGTCCGGGGGCACTGAAGCTTTCTTT
j_call: TRBJ2-1; v_call: TRBV12-3/TRBV12-4; d_call: -; clone_size: many; cdr3_aa: CASSLGRGEQFF; cdr3_nt: TGTGCCAGCAGTTTGGGAAGGGGTGAGCAGTTCTTC
j_call: TRBJ2-1; v_call: TRBV7-6; d_call: -; clone_size: few; cdr3_aa: CASSLDSGTRRGNEQFF; cdr3_nt: TGTGCCAGCAGCTTAGATTCCGGGACTCGCAGGGGCAATGAGCAGTTCTTC
j_call: TRBJ2-1; v_call: TRBV9; d_call: TRBD1; clone_size: few; cdr3_aa: CASSADRDEQFF; cdr3_nt: TGTGCCAGCAGCGCGGACAGGGATGAGCAGTTCTTC
j_call: TRBJ2-7; v_call: TRBV5-1; d_call: TRBD1; clone_size: many; cdr3_aa: CASRNTGQGIYEQYF; cdr3_nt: TGCGCCAGCAGAAATACGGGACAGGGGATCTACGAGCAGTACTTC
j_call: TRBJ1-3; v_call: TRBV20-1; d_call: TRBD1; clone_size: many; cdr3_aa: CSARDSLRQGHTIYF; cdr3_nt: TGCAGTGCTAGAGATTCGTTGAGACAGGGACACACCATATATTTT
j_call: TRBJ2-7; v_call: TRBV6-2/TRBV6-3; d_call: TRBD2; clone_size: -; cdr3_aa: CASSYMAGGPTYEQYF; cdr3_nt: TGTGCCAGCAGTTATATGGCGGGAGGGCCGACCTACGAGCAGTACTTC
j_call: TRBJ2-3; v_call: TRBV12-3/TRBV12-4; d_call: -; clone_size: many; cdr3_aa: CASSSGLIVTDTQYF; cdr3_nt: TGTGCCAGCAGTTCAGGGTTAATAGTCACAGATACGCAGTATTTT
j_call: TRBJ2-1; v_call: TRBV7-2; d_call: -; clone_size: few; cdr3_aa: CASSFSSAGEQFF; cdr3_nt: TGTGCCAGCAGCTTTAGTTCTGCCGGTGAGCAGTTCTTC
j_call: TRBJ2-6; v_call: TRBV7-2; d_call: TRBD2; clone_size: many; cdr3_aa: CASSLAQRTGASGSSGANVLTF; cdr3_nt: TGTGCCAGCAGCTTAGCGCAGAGAACGGGGGCTAGCGGGAGTTCTGGGGCCAACGTCCTGACTTTC
j_call: TRBJ2-3; v_call: TRBV20-1; d_call: TRBD1; clone_size: many; cdr3_aa: CSARDPDRGRGDTQYF; cdr3_nt: TGCAGTGCTAGAGACCCGGACAGGGGGCGTGGAGATACGCAGTATTTT
j_call: TRBJ2-1; v_call: TRBV20-1; d_call: TRBD2; clone_size: few; cdr3_aa: CSAGTSGLRHSYNEQFF; cdr3_nt: TGCAGTGCTGGGACTAGCGGGCTTCGGCACTCCTACAATGAGCAGTTCTTC
j_call: TRBJ2-7; v_call: TRBV6-6; d_call: TRBD1; clone_size: many; cdr3_aa: CASSQQGTYEQYF; cdr3_nt: TGTGCCAGCAGTCAACAGGGGACCTACGAGCAGTACTTC
j_call: TRBJ1-3; v_call: TRBV6-5; d_call: -; clone_size: -; cdr3_aa: CASSNLLGPDFSDF; cdr3_nt: TGTGCCAGCAGTAACCTCTTAGGGCCCGACTTTTCGGATTTT
j_call: TRBJ2-3; v_call: TRBV5-5; d_call: -; clone_size: -; cdr3_aa: CASSSWASAAADTQYF; cdr3_nt: TGTGCCAGCAGCTCATGGGCCTCCGCGGCGGCAGATACGCAGTATTTT
j_call: TRBJ2-5; v_call: TRBV28; d_call: -; clone_size: -; cdr3_aa: CASSLTGFGGGNKETQYF; cdr3_nt: TGTGCCAGCAGTTTAACAGGGTTTGGTGGGGGAAATAAAGAGACCCAGTACTTC
j_call: TRBJ2-5; v_call: TRBV6-1; d_call: TRBD1; clone_size: many; cdr3_aa: CASSPGQATGAQYF; cdr3_nt: TGTGCCAGCAGCCCAGGACAGGCTACCGGGGCCCAGTACTTC
j_call: TRBJ2-3; v_call: TRBV25-1; d_call: -; clone_size: -; cdr3_aa: CASSEGSGARTDTQYF; cdr3_nt: TGTGCCAGCAGTGAAGGGAGCGGAGCCCGCACAGATACGCAGTATTTT
j_call: TRBJ2-1; v_call: TRBV5-1; d_call: TRBD2; clone_size: many; cdr3_aa: CASSLKRLAGERSNEQFF; cdr3_nt: TGCGCCAGCAGCTTGAAAAGACTAGCGGGAGAACGTAGCAATGAGCAGTTCTTC
j_call: TRBJ2-1; v_call: TRBV19; d_call: TRBD2; clone_size: few; cdr3_aa: CASRRKSGSSYNEQFF; cdr3_nt: TGTGCCAGTAGGAGAAAGAGCGGGAGCTCCTACAATGAGCAGTTCTTC
j_call: TRBJ1-5; v_call: TRBV12-3/TRBV12-4; d_call: -; clone_size: many; cdr3_aa: CASSSAAGFGNQPQHF; cdr3_nt: TGTGCCAGCAGTTCGGCCGCTGGGTTCGGCAATCAGCCCCAGCATTTT
j_call: TRBJ2-5; v_call: TRBV20-1; d_call: -; clone_size: few; cdr3_aa: CSARAFYGDQETQYF; cdr3_nt: TGCAGTGCTAGAGCGTTCTACGGGGACCAAGAGACCCAGTACTTC